One and the same sample provided the 21 T cell receptor beta chains below, sequenced in a study of T-cell memory formation after mild COVID-19. TCRdb re-analysed the 5' RACE reads in MiXCR, keeping a single row per CDR3 protein. This sample has hundreds of thousands of distinct CDR3 sequences, with approximately 14% found just once. The sequenced sample consisted of PBMCs or a T cell subset sorted from them (not recorded which). These receptors all stem from a man aged 18 to 29 who had mild COVID-19 (a few samples of this study predate the infection). Cell type and time point are not known.

The chain recombines TRBV27 with TRBJ2-3; D remains unclear. V gave up 3 bases and J gave up 5 bases, with 9 bases separating them. The germline V gene encodes CDR1 MNHEY and CDR2 SMNVEV (reference sequence). The CDR3 length is 13 residues. CDR3 in amino acids: CASSFRPRDTQYF. The CDR3 nucleotides are TGTGCCAGCAGTTTCCGTCCCCGAGATACGCAGTATTTT.

This rearrangement joins TRBV5-1 to TRBJ1-4, with TRBD1 as a possible D gene (6 bases). The germline CDR1 and CDR2 sequences are SGHRS and YFSETQ. There are 16 residues in the CDR3. The V and J ends lost 3 bases and 5 bases respectively, with 17 bases between them. DNA for the CDR3: TGCGCCAGCAGCTCACGTCGCGGGACAAACAATGAAAAACTGTTTTTT. Translation gives CASSSRRGTNNEKLFF.

This clonotype occurred many times. The CDR3 loop reads CASSSSSSSPLHF. CDR3 DNA: TGTGCCAGCAGTTCAAGCTCCAGCTCACCCCTCCACTTT. The chain employs TRBV6-2 or TRBV6-3 and TRBJ1-6; D ambiguous. CDR1 and CDR2 (germline): MNHEY, SVGEGT. The CDR3 extends over 13 amino acids. The V end lost 4 bases, the J end lost 10 bases, and 11 bases lay between the germline ends.

J is TRBJ2-2 and V is TRBV4-2, with 16 bases matching TRBD2. Trimming removed 3 bases from V and 5 bases from J; junction bases left unmatched: 6. From germline, CDR1 is LGHNA and CDR2 YNFKEQ. This CDR3 has 18 residues. DNA of the CDR3: TGTGCCAGCAGCCAGGGACTAGCGGGGGGGCCTCGGACCGGGGAGCTGTTTTTT. Translation: CASSQGLAGGPRTGELFF.

This clonotype was seen only a few times. This chain joins TRBV4-1 and TRBJ2-2, with D perhaps being TRBD1 or TRBD2 (5 bases each). CDR1 MGHRA and CDR2 YSYEKL come from the germline V gene. Trimming left V 0 bases short and J 0 bases short, with 14 bases between. The CDR3 covers 18 residues. The CDR3 DNA is TGCGCCAGCAGCCAAGAAATAATGGGGACCACGAACACCGGGGAGCTGTTTTTT. This encodes CASSQEIMGTTNTGELFF.

This clonotype was seen more than once but under ten times. The chain employs TRBV4-2 and TRBJ1-5; 10 bases are shared with TRBD1. Looked up from germline, CDR1 is LGHNA and CDR2 is YNFKEQ. Trimming at V came to 0 bases and at J to 0 bases, leaving 2 bases not matched to a gene. The CDR3 is 17 amino acids. In DNA, the CDR3 is TGTGCCAGCAGCCAAGAGGGGGACAGGGGTAGCAATCAGCCCCAGCATTTT. It encodes CASSQEGDRGSNQPQHF.

In this sample, this clonotype turned up a few times. The chain uses TRBV7-2 and TRBJ2-3, with D perhaps matching TRBD1 or TRBD2 (5 bases each). The CDR3 covers 13 residues. The V end lost 5 bases, the J end lost 4 bases, and 10 bases lay between the germline ends. Germline V lookup: CDR1 SGHTA, CDR2 FQGNSA. For the CDR3, the DNA is TGTGCCAGCAGCCCTGGGACCTCAGATACGCAGTATTTT. Residues: CASSPGTSDTQYF.

This clonotype turned up a few times. The rearrangement uses TRBV5-1 and TRBJ2-7; D is unresolved. Per germline, CDR1 SGHRS and CDR2 YFSETQ. CDR3 length: 14 residues. V was clipped by 3 bases and J by 6 bases, with 16 bases between them. As DNA, the CDR3 is TGCGCCAGCAGCTCCACGCGAATGGCTAGCGAGCAGTACTTC. Protein: CASSSTRMASEQYF.

The sample holds a few counts of this clonotype. This chain connects TRBV5-5 to TRBJ2-7; tentative D call: TRBD1 (5 bases). Trimming took 1 base from V and 5 from J, leaving 25 bases between them. Germline values: CDR1 SGHKS, CDR2 YYEKEE (reference sequence). The CDR3 sequence is 18 residues long. CDR3 protein: CASSLRFFVGRELHEQYV. Here the CDR3 DNA reads TGTGCCAGCAGCTTGCGATTCTTCGTTGGCAGGGAATTGCACGAGCAGTACGTC.

This clonotype was seen a handful of times. The V call is TRBV24-1, the J call TRBJ1-1; D possibly corresponds to TRBD1 (6 bases). V was pared by 4 bases and J by 4 bases, with 18 bases between. The CDR3 is made up of 16 amino acids. The germline V gene has CDR1 KGHDR and CDR2 SFDVKD. The CDR3 bases are TGTGCCACCAGTGACACAGGGAAGGCGTCGTTCACTGAAGCTTTCTTT. It yields the protein CATSDTGKASFTEAFF.

This clonotype turned up a few times. The chain uses TRBV15 and TRBJ2-7; tentatively, D is TRBD2 (7 bases). Germline loops: CDR1 LNHNV, CDR2 YYDKDF (reference sequence). The CDR3 covers 13 residues. V was pared by 0 bases and J by 10 bases, with 13 bases between. The CDR3 here is CATSRDRGGDQYF. The CDR3 DNA follows: TGTGCCACCAGCAGAGATAGGGGGGGGGACCAGTACTTC.

This clonotype was detected a few times. The chain recombines TRBV27 with TRBJ2-2; possibly TRBD2 for D (6 bases). The CDR3 contains 14 residues. The ends were cut back, 4 bases at V and 2 bases at J, with 8 bases in the middle. Germline CDR1 is MNHEY and CDR2 is SMNVEV (reference sequence). For the CDR3, the DNA is TGTGCCAGCAGTTGGGGACTTAACACCGGGGAGCTGTTTTTT. Residues: CASSWGLNTGELFF.

Notes on this clonotype: Given a much more abundant clone one base away, this may be a read error. This chain links TRBV11-2 with TRBJ2-3; D remains unclear. The germline V gene encodes CDR1 SGHAT and CDR2 FQNNGV. The CDR3 loop spans 12 amino acids. Between the trimmed V and J ends, which lost 4 bases and 2 bases, there was a span of 4 bases. The CDR3 sequence: CASSWITDTQYF. Written as DNA, the CDR3 is TGTGCCAGCAGCTGGATCACAGATACGCAGTATTTT.

This clonotype was seen ten or more times. This rearrangement joins TRBV4-1 to TRBJ2-4, with 7 positions matching TRBD2. V dropped 2 bases and J dropped 0; count of bases not matched to a gene: 16. The CDR3 is 20 amino acids. CDR1 MGHRA and CDR2 YSYEKL come from the germline V gene. The CDR3 protein is CASSQTRATSVPIAKNIQYF. The CDR3 DNA sequence: TGCGCCAGCAGCCAAACCAGGGCTACTAGCGTTCCAATAGCCAAAAACATTCAGTACTTC.

This clonotype was recorded a few times. V usage is TRBV6-5 and J usage is TRBJ1-2; 8 positions match TRBD1. Per germline, CDR1 MNHEY and CDR2 SVGAGI. The CDR3 loop spans 15 amino acids. V lost 5 bases and J lost 8; bases outside the gene matches: 13. The CDR3 DNA sequence: TGTGCCAGCAGTGGACAGGGCAGAGATATCGGAGGCTACACCTTC. This encodes CASSGQGRDIGGYTF.

This clonotype was seen repeatedly, ten times or more. The chain has TRBV12-3 or TRBV12-4 and TRBJ2-3, with 9 bases aligning to TRBD2. With V trimmed by 10 bases and J by 5 bases, 7 bases remained unmatched. There are 13 residues in the CDR3. CDR3 nucleotides: TGTGCCATTGCGGGGGGGCAAGAAGATACGCAGTATTTT. Its translation: CAIAGGQEDTQYF.

This clonotype was recorded a few times. V and J are TRBV6-5 and TRBJ2-1, with 7 positions matching TRBD1. Germline values: CDR1 MNHEY, CDR2 SVGAGI. The CDR3 runs to 15 residues. After removal of 8 bases from V and 0 bases from J, the junction contained 7 bases not matched to a gene. CDR3 protein: CASGPGQNSYNEQFF. CDR3 coding DNA: TGTGCCAGCGGACCGGGACAGAACTCCTACAATGAGCAGTTCTTC.

This clonotype has a handful of counts. V and J are TRBV6-2 or TRBV6-3 and TRBJ2-4; D possibly corresponds to TRBD2 (7 bases). Trimming took 1 base from V and 6 from J, leaving 10 bases between them. The CDR3 contains 14 residues. Germline loops: CDR1 MNHEY, CDR2 SVGEGT. As DNA, the CDR3 is TGTGCCAGCAGTTACTGGGGGGGGCCAAACATTCAGTACTTC. This gives the protein CASSYWGGPNIQYF.

In its sample, this clonotype was seen a few times. V and J are TRBV7-2 and TRBJ2-3; D is unclear. Trimming took 3 bases from V and 5 from J, leaving 6 bases between them. This CDR3 spans 12 amino acids. Germline CDR1 and CDR2: SGHTA and FQGNSA. The CDR3 region has the DNA TGTGCCAGCAGCTTTATGAGAGATACGCAGTATTTT. Residues: CASSFMRDTQYF.

This chain connects TRBV23-1 to TRBJ1-1; D gene unclear. TRBV23-1 is given ORF status, its function remaining uncertain. Deletions cut 3 bases from V and 11 bases from J, with 16 bases between. CDR3 length: 13 residues. The CDR3 loop is CASSHLTTWRAFF. The CDR3 coding sequence is TGCGCCAGCAGTCACCTGACAACTTGGAGGGCTTTCTTT.

This clonotype was seen many times. This rearrangement joins TRBV7-3 to TRBJ1-5; a possible D gene is TRBD1 (5 bases). Trimming took off 2 bases at V and 3 bases at J, with 11 bases between the two ends. Per the germline V gene, CDR1 is SGHTA and CDR2 is FQGTGA. This CDR3 comprises 15 residues. In nucleotides, the CDR3 is TGTGCCAGCAGCTTATTACCCGGGGCCAATCAGCCCCAGCATTTT. Protein product: CASSLLPGANQPQHF.